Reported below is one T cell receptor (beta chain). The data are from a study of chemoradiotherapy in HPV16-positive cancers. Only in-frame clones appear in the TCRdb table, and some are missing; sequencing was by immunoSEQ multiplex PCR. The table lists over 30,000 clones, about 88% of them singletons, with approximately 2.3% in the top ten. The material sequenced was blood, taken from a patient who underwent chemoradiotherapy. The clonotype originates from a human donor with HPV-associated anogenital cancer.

The CDR3 protein is CASSVGTGGGYTF. CDR3 coding DNA: TGTGCCAGCAGTGTTGGGACAGGGGGGGGCTACACCTTC. This sequence joins TRBV6-5 and TRBJ1-2; 11 bases line up with TRBD1. The CDR3 totals 13 residues. Germline V CDR1 and CDR2: MNHEY, SVGAGI. V shed 5 bases and J 8 bases; nucleotides not matched to a gene: 4.